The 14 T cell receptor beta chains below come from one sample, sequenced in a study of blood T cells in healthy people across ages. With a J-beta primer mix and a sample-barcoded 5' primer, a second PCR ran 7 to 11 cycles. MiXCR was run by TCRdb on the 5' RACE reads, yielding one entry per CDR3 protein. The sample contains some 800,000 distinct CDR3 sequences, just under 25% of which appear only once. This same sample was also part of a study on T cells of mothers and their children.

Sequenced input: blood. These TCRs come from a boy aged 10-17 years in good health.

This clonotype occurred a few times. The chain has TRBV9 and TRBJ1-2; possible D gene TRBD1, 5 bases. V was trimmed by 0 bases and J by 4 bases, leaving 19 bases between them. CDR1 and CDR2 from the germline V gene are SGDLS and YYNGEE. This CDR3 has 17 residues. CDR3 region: CASSVAEDTKRVYGYTF. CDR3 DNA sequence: TGTGCCAGCAGCGTAGCCGAGGACACCAAGCGGGTCTATGGCTACACCTTC.

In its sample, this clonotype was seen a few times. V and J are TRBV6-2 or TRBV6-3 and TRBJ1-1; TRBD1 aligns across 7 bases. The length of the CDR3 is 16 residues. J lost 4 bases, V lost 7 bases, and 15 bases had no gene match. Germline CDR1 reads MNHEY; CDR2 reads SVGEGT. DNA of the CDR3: TGTGCCAGCACCGACGGGTTGACAGGGCAGGGCACTGAAGCTTTCTTT. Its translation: CASTDGLTGQGTEAFF.

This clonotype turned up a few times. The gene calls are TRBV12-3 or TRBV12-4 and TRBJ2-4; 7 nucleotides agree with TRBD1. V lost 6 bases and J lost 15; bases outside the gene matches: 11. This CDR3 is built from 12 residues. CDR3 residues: CASRTRTGEMYF. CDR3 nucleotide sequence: TGTGCCAGCAGGACCCGCACAGGGGAAATGTACTTC.

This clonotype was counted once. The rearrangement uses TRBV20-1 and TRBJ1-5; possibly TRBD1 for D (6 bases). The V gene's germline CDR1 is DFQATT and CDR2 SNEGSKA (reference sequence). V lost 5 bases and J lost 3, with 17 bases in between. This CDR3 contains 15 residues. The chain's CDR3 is CSAALGGGNNQPQHF. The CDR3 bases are TGCAGTGCTGCCCTAGGAGGGGGAAACAATCAGCCCCAGCATTTT.

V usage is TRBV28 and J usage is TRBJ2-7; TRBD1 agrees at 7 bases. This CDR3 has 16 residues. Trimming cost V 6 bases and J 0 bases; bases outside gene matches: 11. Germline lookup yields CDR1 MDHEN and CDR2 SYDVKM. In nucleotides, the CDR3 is TGTGCCAGCAGGACGATCGGGACAGCAGCCTCCTACGAGCAGTACTTC. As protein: CASRTIGTAASYEQYF.

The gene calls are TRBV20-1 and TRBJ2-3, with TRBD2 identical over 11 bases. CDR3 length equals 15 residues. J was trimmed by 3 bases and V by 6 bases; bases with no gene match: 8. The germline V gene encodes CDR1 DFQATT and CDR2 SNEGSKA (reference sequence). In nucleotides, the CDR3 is TGCAGTGCCGAACTAGCGGGAGATGGGACAGATACGCAGTATTTT. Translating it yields CSAELAGDGTDTQYF.

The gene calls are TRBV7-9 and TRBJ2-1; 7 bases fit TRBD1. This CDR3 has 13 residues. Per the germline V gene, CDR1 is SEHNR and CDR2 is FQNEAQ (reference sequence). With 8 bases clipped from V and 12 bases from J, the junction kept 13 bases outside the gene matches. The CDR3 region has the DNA TGTGCCAGCGATAGAACAGGGGCAGGGGGGCAGTTCTTC. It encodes CASDRTGAGGQFF.

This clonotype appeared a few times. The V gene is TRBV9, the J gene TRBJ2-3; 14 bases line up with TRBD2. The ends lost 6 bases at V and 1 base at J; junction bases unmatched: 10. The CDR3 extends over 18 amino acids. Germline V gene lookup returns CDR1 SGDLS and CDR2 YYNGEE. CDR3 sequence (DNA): TGTGCCAGCACGCGGACTAGCGGGAGGCCCCCTGGCACAGATACGCAGTATTTT. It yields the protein CASTRTSGRPPGTDTQYF.

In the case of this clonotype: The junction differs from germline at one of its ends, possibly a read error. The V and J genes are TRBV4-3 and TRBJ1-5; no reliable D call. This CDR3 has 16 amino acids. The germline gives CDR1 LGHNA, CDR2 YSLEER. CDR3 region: CASSLLGPGSNQPQHF. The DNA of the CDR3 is TGCGCCAGCAGCTTACTAGGTCCGGGGAGCAACCAGCCCCAGCATTTT.

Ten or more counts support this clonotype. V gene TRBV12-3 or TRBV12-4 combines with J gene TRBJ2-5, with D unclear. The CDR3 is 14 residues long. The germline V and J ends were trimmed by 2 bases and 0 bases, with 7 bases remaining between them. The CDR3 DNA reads TGTGCCAGCAGTTTATTTCAGTACCAAGAGACCCAGTACTTC. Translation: CASSLFQYQETQYF.

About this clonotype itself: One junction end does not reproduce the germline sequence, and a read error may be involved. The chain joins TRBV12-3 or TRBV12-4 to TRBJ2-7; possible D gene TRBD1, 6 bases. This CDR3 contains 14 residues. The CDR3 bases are TGTACCAGCAGTGCTGGGGGCAGGGGCTACGAGCAGTACTTC. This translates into CTSSAGGRGYEQYF.

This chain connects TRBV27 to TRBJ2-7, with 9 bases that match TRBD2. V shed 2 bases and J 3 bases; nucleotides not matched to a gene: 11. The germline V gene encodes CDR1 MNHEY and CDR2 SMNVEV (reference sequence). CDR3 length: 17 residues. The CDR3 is CASSLRLAGLLNYEQYF. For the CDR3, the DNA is TGTGCCAGCAGTTTACGGCTAGCGGGGCTACTAAACTACGAGCAGTACTTC.

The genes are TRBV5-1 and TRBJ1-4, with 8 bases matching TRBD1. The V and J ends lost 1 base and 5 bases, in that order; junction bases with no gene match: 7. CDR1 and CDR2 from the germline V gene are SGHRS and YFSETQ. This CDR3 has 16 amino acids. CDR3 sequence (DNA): TGCGCCAGCAGCTTGACTGGACAGGGCTTCAATGAAAAACTGTTTTTT. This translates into CASSLTGQGFNEKLFF.

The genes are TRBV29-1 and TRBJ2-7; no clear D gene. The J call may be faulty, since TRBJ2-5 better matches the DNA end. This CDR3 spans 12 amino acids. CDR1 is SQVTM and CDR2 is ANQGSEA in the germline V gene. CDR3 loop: CSAPSAEETQYF. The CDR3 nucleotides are TGCAGCGCCCCAAGCGCAGAAGAGACCCAGTACTTC.